This TCR beta chain was retrieved from a study of cytomegalovirus exposure and HLA in healthy donors. For the study at large: Inside one of the first data releases sat around 85 million unique TCRs taken from HLA-typed donors. Study conclusions and caveats: Some TCR beta chains (more than 150 of them) were listed as cytomegalovirus-associated.

V lost 1 base to trimming and J lost 2 bases; unmatched junction nucleotides: 13. The CDR3 is made up of 18 amino acids. Germline loops: CDR1 SGHTA, CDR2 FQGTGA. PCR used 60 Vbeta primers and 13 Jbeta primers. The table came from immunoSEQ multiplex PCR; TCRdb's copy has only in-frame clones and leaves some out. The profile covers about 200,000 clones, with around 82% appearing a single time and over 12% taken by the ten largest. On this clone: Its target is unknown.

Donors likely had unrecorded immune exposures despite being nominally healthy when sampled. The chain has TRBV7-3 and TRBJ2-7, with 8 bases matching TRBD2. The receptor was derived from a woman in her twenties or thirties in good health and CMV-seropositive. The sample was PBMCs. CDR3 region: CASSLRLREGKETYEQYF. The CDR3, as DNA: TGTGCCAGCAGCTTAAGATTACGGGAGGGTAAAGAAACCTACGAGCAGTACTTC.